This T cell receptor (beta chain) was identified during a study of T cell repertoires in cytomegalovirus infection. From the reads, TCRdb called clonotypes with MiXCR, one entry per CDR3 protein. The sample records about 300,000 distinct CDR3 sequences, roughly a tenth being singletons. The source is a human donor in good health (CMV status not recorded). Some clones in this sample may be carry-over from other donors' samples. The material sequenced was PBMCs.

CDR3 region: CASTQGIEQYV. DNA for the CDR3: TGTGCCAGCACACAGGGGATCGAGCAGTACGTC. The chain has TRBV28 and TRBJ2-7, with 7 nucleotides matching TRBD1. V trimming: 7 bases; J trimming: 6 bases; junction bases outside the gene matches: 3. Germline lookup yields CDR1 MDHEN and CDR2 SYDVKM. The CDR3 spans 11 residues.